This passage covers 10 T cell receptor beta chains from one sample sequenced in a study of beta chain features in type 1 diabetes. cDNA synthesis used the whole RNA isolate, giving expressed TCRB sequences. The table came from immunoSEQ multiplex PCR; TCRdb's copy has only in-frame clones and leaves some out. The sample has 150,000 to 190,000 clones, approximately 8.1% seen once. Sequencing was done on a sample of central memory CD4+ T cells from blood. These receptors were taken from a man between 18 and 29 years old in good health.

The chain employs TRBV28 and TRBJ2-6, with D possibly being TRBD2 (5 bases). Between the trimmed V and J ends, which lost 1 base and 2 bases, there was a span of 15 bases. Germline CDR1 MDHEN, CDR2 SYDVKM. CDR3 length: 18 residues. The chain's CDR3 is CASSLFFWRGPGANVLTF. DNA for the CDR3: TGTGCCAGCAGTTTATTTTTCTGGCGCGGGCCTGGGGCCAACGTCCTGACTTTC.

The chain is built from TRBV6-5 and TRBJ2-7; 11 bases fit TRBD2. After removal of 4 bases from V and 0 bases from J, the junction contained 5 bases not matched to a gene. CDR1 and CDR2 from the germline V gene are MNHEY and SVGAGI. The CDR3 contains 16 residues. In DNA, the CDR3 is TGTGCCAGCAGTTTCGTTAGCGGGAGGGCCTCCTACGAGCAGTACTTC. Residues: CASSFVSGRASYEQYF.

This clone occurred a few times. The chain links TRBV27 to TRBJ2-1; 12 nucleotides align to TRBD1. Looked up from germline, CDR1 is MNHEY and CDR2 is SMNVEV (reference sequence). Trimming at V came to 10 bases and at J to 5 bases, leaving 12 bases not matched to a gene. The CDR3 totals 16 residues. The DNA of the CDR3 is TGTGCCACCGGGAGACCGGGACAGGGGGCCGACAATGAGCAGTTCTTC. Its translation: CATGRPGQGADNEQFF.

The chain recombines TRBV5-6 with TRBJ2-1; 8 positions match TRBD2. Trimming took 8 bases from V and 0 from J; bases not matched to a gene: 7. The length of the CDR3 is 15 residues. Per germline, CDR1 SGHDT and CDR2 YYEEEE. CDR3 residues: CASTSGRSSYNEQFF. CDR3 in DNA: TGTGCCAGTACTAGCGGCCGTAGCTCCTACAATGAGCAGTTCTTC.

This clone was observed at least ten times. The CDR3 is CASRIDTGAYEQYF. DNA of the CDR3: TGCGCCAGCAGGATCGATACGGGGGCCTACGAGCAGTACTTC. This chain connects TRBV5-1 to TRBJ2-7; D perhaps matches TRBD2 (6 bases). The CDR3 contains 14 residues. Germline CDR1 and CDR2: SGHRS and YFSETQ. Trimming pared 5 bases from V and 2 bases from J, leaving 14 bases between.

This clone was detected a few times. The chain uses TRBV28 and TRBJ2-5, with D tentatively TRBD2 (5 bases). This CDR3 contains 14 residues. Trimming cost V 9 bases and J 5 bases, with 19 bases left between them. Germline V CDR1 and CDR2: MDHEN, SYDVKM. The CDR3 reads CASTRGGVGETQYF. CDR3 nucleotides: TGTGCCAGTACCCGAGGAGGTGTAGGGGAGACCCAGTACTTC. Full variable domain (missing parts from reference TRBV28 and TRBJ2-5): DVKVTQSSRYLVKRTGEKVFLECVQDMDHENMFWYRQDPGLGLRLIYFSYDVKMKEKGDIPEGYSVSREKKERFSLILESASTNQTSMYLCASTRGGVGETQYFGPGTRLLVL.

V and J are TRBV11-3 and TRBJ2-1; D is possibly TRBD2 (6 bases). The CDR3 is made up of 15 amino acids. Germline CDR1 and CDR2: SGHNT and YENEEA. The V end lost 4 bases, the J end lost 8 bases, and 18 bases lay between the germline ends. The CDR3 DNA follows: TGTGCCAGCAGCTCTGGCCTTGGAGGGCCCCATGAGCAGTTCTTC. Its protein is CASSSGLGGPHEQFF.

J is TRBJ2-2 and V is TRBV7-9, with 9 bases fitting TRBD2. CDR3 length: 15 residues. V shed 5 bases and J 2 bases; nucleotides not matched to a gene: 3. Germline loops: CDR1 SEHNR, CDR2 FQNEAQ (reference sequence). The CDR3 is CASSRTSENTGELFF. The CDR3 DNA reads TGTGCCAGCAGCCGGACTAGCGAAAACACCGGGGAGCTGTTTTTT.

In its sample, this clone was seen a few times. V and J are TRBV30 and TRBJ1-2; TRBD1 agrees at 11 bases. The CDR3 has 15 amino acids. Germline-derived CDR1 and CDR2 are GTSNPN and SVGIG (reference sequence). J gave up 5 bases and V 0 bases, and 5 bases lay outside the gene matches. CDR3 region: CAWSVGTGGFYGYTF. The CDR3 DNA sequence: TGTGCCTGGAGTGTAGGGACAGGGGGGTTTTATGGCTACACCTTC.

This clone was seen only a few times. This chain links TRBV6-6 with TRBJ1-3; D is unclear. CDR1 and CDR2 (germline): MNHNY, SVGAGI (reference sequence). Deletions cut 0 bases from V and 7 bases from J, with 4 bases between. There are 12 residues in the CDR3. As DNA, the CDR3 is TGTGCCAGCAGTTACTCCCTCAACACCATATATTTT. This sequence encodes CASSYSLNTIYF.